The following is a T cell receptor (beta chain) sequence with its context. Trimming left V 0 bases short and J 2 bases short, with 12 bases between. This CDR3 comprises 15 residues. Germline V CDR1 and CDR2: SGHRS, YFSETQ. Profiling relied on immunoSEQ multiplex PCR, and the TCRdb table lists in-frame clones only, not all of them. Counted here are around 100,000 clones, around 93% occurring once; the ten biggest clones make up around 2.1%. This sample is part of a study of T cell changes during pregnancy in multiple sclerosis. This sequence originates from a female donor with multiple sclerosis, enrolled in a pregnancy study. This chain links TRBV5-1 with TRBJ2-7; tentative D call: TRBD2 (6 bases). The specimen was peripheral blood, collected after pregnancy. The CDR3 sequence is CASSLDSGPTYEQYF. The CDR3 DNA sequence: TGCGCCAGCAGCTTGGATAGCGGACCCACCTACGAGCAGTACTTC. The whole variable domain, filled in from reference TRBV5-1 and TRBJ2-7, reads KAGVTQTPRYLIKTRGQQVTLSCSPISGHRSVSWYQQTPGQGLQFLFEYFSETQRNKGNFPGRFSGRQFSNSRSEMNVSTLELGDSALYLCASSLDSGPTYEQYFGPGTRLTVT.